The 30 T cell receptor beta chains below were found in one sample sequenced in a study of T cells in Graves' hyperthyroidism and ophthalmopathy. TCR beta CDR3 regions were amplified from RNA transcripts. Initially, a first-round RT-PCR of the TCR CDR3 employed the HTBI primer set. TCRdb called the multiplex PCR reads again in MiXCR, with one record for every CDR3 protein. The sample includes 360,000 or so distinct CDR3 sequences, about 18% of them seen just once. Sequences were obtained from blood. These receptors were obtained from a young woman with Graves' hyperthyroidism.

This clonotype was recorded at least ten times. The chain links TRBV6-5 to TRBJ1-5, with D tentatively TRBD1 (5 bases). CDR3 length equals 16 residues. V lost 0 bases and J lost 9, with 18 bases in between. The V gene's germline CDR1 is MNHEY and CDR2 SVGAGI. This CDR3 is CASSYSPGTMVRPQHF. The CDR3 DNA follows: TGTGCCAGCAGTTACTCACCCGGGACCATGGTTCGGCCCCAGCATTTT.

This clonotype was detected many times. J is TRBJ1-1 and V is TRBV19, with D perhaps matching TRBD1 (6 bases). The CDR3 is 13 amino acids. CDR1 is LNHDA, CDR2 SQIVND, per germline (reference sequence). V was clipped by 9 bases and J by 1 base, with 12 bases between them. As DNA, the CDR3 is TGTGCCAGCAGCAAACAGGGGAACACTGAAGCTTTCTTT. This encodes CASSKQGNTEAFF.

V and J are TRBV7-3 and TRBJ1-1; D is uncertain. Germline values: CDR1 SGHTA, CDR2 FQGTGA. This CDR3 region has 16 residues. V lost 2 bases to trimming and J lost 4 bases, with 17 bases between them. As DNA, the CDR3 is TGTGCCAGCAGCTTAGGATGGGGTGCTGACACCACTGAAGCTTTCTTT. It codes for CASSLGWGADTTEAFF.

This clonotype was counted at least ten times. The CDR3 loop reads CASSVDLGAYEQYF. The DNA of the CDR3 is TGTGCCAGCAGCGTCGATCTCGGGGCCTACGAGCAGTACTTC. The rearrangement joins TRBV9 to TRBJ2-7; a possible D gene is TRBD2 (5 bases). CDR3 size: 14 residues. V lost 2 bases, J lost 2 bases, and 11 bases lay in between. Germline CDR1 and CDR2: SGDLS and YYNGEE.

This clonotype was seen at least ten times. In nucleotides, the CDR3 is TGTGCCAGCAGGAGACGCGAGAACACTGAAGCTTTCTTT. Protein sequence: CASRRRENTEAFF. The chain has TRBV12-3 or TRBV12-4 and TRBJ1-1, with D unclear. The CDR3 is 13 amino acids. V lost 6 bases and J 1 base, leaving 9 bases between the germline ends.

This clonotype showed up many times. One junction end disagrees with the germline gene, perhaps due to a read error. This chain connects TRBV6-1 to TRBJ2-5, with a possible D match to TRBD1 (5 bases). The CDR3 contains 15 residues. Germline V gene data show CDR1 as MNHNS and CDR2 as SASEGT. CDR3 loop: CASKKVGPLQEAQYF. The CDR3 DNA follows: TGTGCCAGCAAAAAGGTGGGGCCCCTCCAAGAGGCCCAGTACTTC.

Ten or more counts support this clonotype. The chain recombines TRBV15 with TRBJ2-6; 9 bases are shared with TRBD1. The J segment lost 2 bases and the V segment lost 6 bases, leaving 2 bases of the junction unmatched. The CDR3 sequence is 15 residues long. Germline loops: CDR1 LNHNV, CDR2 YYDKDF (reference sequence). This chain's CDR3 is CATRTGGTGANVLTF. CDR3 bases: TGTGCCACCAGAACAGGGGGCACTGGGGCCAACGTCCTGACTTTC.

This clonotype has ten or more counts. V gene TRBV2 combines with J gene TRBJ2-3; 9 bases line up with TRBD2. The CDR3 runs 16 residues. V shed 2 bases and J 4 bases; nucleotides not matched to a gene: 7. CDR1 is SNHLY, CDR2 FYNNEI, per germline. CDR3 protein: CASSEWRGGRADTQYF. CDR3 bases: TGTGCCAGCAGTGAATGGCGGGGGGGCCGCGCAGATACGCAGTATTTT.

This rearrangement joins TRBV28 to TRBJ2-7, with D unresolved. Trimming removed 4 bases at V and 3 bases at J, with 13 bases between. Germline loops: CDR1 MDHEN, CDR2 SYDVKM. This CDR3 contains 14 residues. CDR3 sequence reads: CASSSETENYEQYF. CDR3 bases: TGTGCCAGCAGTTCCGAGACTGAAAACTACGAGCAGTACTTC. Looking up the rest from reference TRBV28 and TRBJ2-7 gives the full variable domain: DVKVTQSSRYLVKRTGEKVFLECVQDMDHENMFWYRQDPGLGLRLIYFSYDVKMKEKGDIPEGYSVSREKKERFSLILESASTNQTSMYLCASSSETENYEQYFGPGTRLTVT.

This clonotype has a count of ten or more. The rearrangement uses TRBV12-3 or TRBV12-4 and TRBJ1-5; possibly TRBD1 for D (6 bases). Trimming removed 10 bases at V and 4 bases at J, with 17 bases between. This CDR3 is 14 amino acids long. CDR3 protein: CATGTWLKNQPQHF. The CDR3 DNA follows: TGTGCCACCGGGACATGGCTAAAGAATCAGCCCCAGCATTTT.

The table lists this clonotype with many counts. The chain has TRBV12-3 or TRBV12-4 and TRBJ2-3, with D perhaps matching TRBD2 (7 bases). Trimming removed 7 bases at V and 8 bases at J, with 19 bases between. This CDR3 contains 14 residues. As DNA, the CDR3 is TGTGCCAGCACCTACGTAGGGGGGGCGGGTACGCAGTATTTT. This translates into CASTYVGGAGTQYF.

The rearrangement uses TRBV4-1 and TRBJ2-5, with 11 bases fitting TRBD2. Germline V gives CDR1 MGHRA, CDR2 YSYEKL. The junction had 6 bases not matched to a gene; V was cut back by 5 bases and J by 1 base. This CDR3 region has 16 residues. The CDR3 region is CASSGPSGGIQETQYF. CDR3 sequence (DNA): TGCGCCAGCAGCGGGCCTAGCGGGGGGATCCAAGAGACCCAGTACTTC.

There are many counts of this clonotype. This chain's CDR3 is CSVPNGGRGNGYTF. The DNA of the CDR3 is TGCAGCGTTCCGAATGGAGGGCGCGGGAATGGCTACACCTTC. The rearrangement joins TRBV29-1 to TRBJ1-2; D gene ambiguous. V lost 5 bases to trimming and J lost 6 bases, with 19 bases between them. The CDR3 loop spans 14 amino acids. Germline V gene data show CDR1 as SQVTM and CDR2 as ANQGSEA. Together with reference TRBV29-1 and TRBJ1-2, the CDR3 gives the full variable domain: SAVISQKPSRDICQRGTSLTIQCQVDSQVTMMFWYRQQPGQSLTLIATANQGSEATYESGFVIDKFPISRPNLTFSTLTVSNMSPEDSSIYLCSVPNGGRGNGYTFGSGTRLTVV.

The chain carries TRBV20-1 and TRBJ2-2, with D possibly matching TRBD1 (6 bases). CDR3 size: 16 residues. Looked up from germline, CDR1 is DFQATT and CDR2 is SNEGSKA (reference sequence). V lost 3 bases to trimming and J lost 4 bases, with 18 bases between them. CDR3 nucleotides: TGCAGTGCTAGTACTTGGGGGCAGGGTGGCACCGGGGAGCTGTTTTTT. This sequence encodes CSASTWGQGGTGELFF.

This clonotype has more than one count but fewer than ten. This chain connects TRBV4-1 to TRBJ2-2; D not resolved. The germline V gene has CDR1 MGHRA and CDR2 YSYEKL. The length of the CDR3 is 15 residues. The V end was cut by 4 bases, the J end by 0 bases, with 9 bases between. The CDR3 DNA sequence: TGCGCCAGCAGCCGCCTCTGGACGAACACCGGGGAGCTGTTTTTT. This translates into CASSRLWTNTGELFF.

The chain carries TRBV25-1 and TRBJ1-2, with 7 positions matching TRBD1. V shed 6 bases and J 6 bases; nucleotides not matched to a gene: 7. Germline values: CDR1 MGHDK, CDR2 SYGVNS. The CDR3 sequence is 13 residues long. CDR3 sequence reads: CASRTGEINGYTF. In nucleotides, the CDR3 is TGTGCCAGCAGAACAGGGGAAATCAATGGCTACACCTTC.

This clonotype has a count of ten or more. This chain uses TRBV2 with TRBJ1-2, with a tentative D call TRBD1 (5 bases). The V end was cut by 3 bases, the J end by 5 bases, with 13 bases between. The CDR3 is made up of 14 amino acids. In germline, CDR1 is SNHLY, CDR2 FYNNEI. The CDR3: CASSDEWQGYGYTF. DNA of the CDR3: TGTGCCAGCAGTGATGAGTGGCAGGGTTATGGCTACACCTTC.

This clonotype was recorded once. The chain employs TRBV12-3 or TRBV12-4 and TRBJ1-1; 8 bases map to TRBD1. The CDR3 runs 15 residues. The V segment lost 7 bases and the J segment 0 bases; nucleotides outside the gene matches: 7. The CDR3 DNA reads TGTGCCAGCACCCTACTGGACAGGGTGAACACTGAAGCTTTCTTT. This encodes CASTLLDRVNTEAFF.

This clonotype was seen repeatedly, ten times or more. This chain joins TRBV5-1 and TRBJ1-2; D unclear. Germline-derived CDR1 and CDR2 are SGHRS and YFSETQ. The CDR3 totals 13 residues. V was cut by 3 bases and J by 7 bases, with 13 bases left in between. The CDR3 nucleotides are TGCGCCAGCAGCTCGGCGCGGCATAGTGGCTACACCTTC. This codes for CASSSARHSGYTF.

A few counts support this clonotype. This chain links TRBV5-4 with TRBJ1-6; D call uncertain. The CDR3 sequence is 17 residues long. Germline V CDR1 and CDR2: SGHNT, YYREEE (reference sequence). V was pared by 3 bases and J by 5 bases, with 18 bases between. This CDR3 is CASSSPRSSPNNSPLHF. In nucleotides, the CDR3 is TGTGCCAGCAGCTCCCCCCGAAGCAGCCCCAATAATTCACCCCTCCACTTT.

This clonotype was observed many times. This sequence joins TRBV7-9 and TRBJ1-5; D gene ambiguous. From germline, CDR1 is SEHNR and CDR2 FQNEAQ (reference sequence). CDR3 length: 12 residues. Trimming removed 3 bases at V and 11 bases at J, with 11 bases between. The CDR3, as DNA: TGTGCCAGCAGCTTCAGTTTCGGGGCCCAGCATTTT. It encodes CASSFSFGAQHF. Full variable domain (outside the CDR3, taken from reference TRBV7-9 and TRBJ1-5): DTGVSQNPRHKITKRGQNVTFRCDPISEHNRLYWYRQTLGQGPEFLTYFQNEAQLEKSRLLSDRFSAERPKGSFSTLEIQRTEQGDSAMYLCASSFSFGAQHFGDGTRLSIL.

This clonotype was recorded many times. The V call is TRBV4-2, the J call TRBJ2-5, with TRBD2 matching 8 bases. The CDR3 has 15 residues. The germline V gene encodes CDR1 LGHNA and CDR2 YNFKEQ. V shed 4 bases, J shed 4 bases, and the junction held 8 bases outside the gene matches. The CDR3 DNA reads as TGTGCCAGCAGCCCCCTCGGGGGGGTGGCAGAGACCCAGTACTTC. It is translated as CASSPLGGVAETQYF.

This sequence joins TRBV12-3 or TRBV12-4 and TRBJ2-7, with TRBD1 matching 9 bases. The CDR3 sequence is 14 residues long. Unmatched junction bases numbered 8, after V lost 5 bases and J lost 6 bases. CDR3 sequence reads: CASSPRDRVFEQYF. DNA of the CDR3: TGTGCCAGCAGTCCCCGGGACAGGGTTTTCGAGCAGTACTTC.

Worth noting for this clonotype: A much larger clone differs from this one at a single base, so this may be a read error. This rearrangement joins TRBV28 to TRBJ1-2; D unresolved. Germline loops: CDR1 MDHEN, CDR2 SYDVKM. CDR3 length equals 10 residues. The CDR3, as DNA: TGTGTCATCTACAGCGATGGCTACACCTTC. Protein product: CVIYSDGYTF.

This clonotype has a count of ten or more. The chain couples TRBV20-1 to TRBJ1-1; the match to TRBD1 covers 7 bases. CDR1 and CDR2 (germline): DFQATT, SNEGSKA (reference sequence). Trimming took 1 base from V and 5 from J; bases not matched to a gene: 4. The CDR3 has 13 residues. CDR3 bases: TGCAGTGCTAGAGGGGGCAGGGGGACTGAAGCTTTCTTT. This codes for CSARGGRGTEAFF.

This clonotype was detected many times. The rearrangement links TRBV10-1 to TRBJ1-5; D perhaps matches TRBD1 (6 bases). CDR3 length equals 13 residues. V lost 4 bases to trimming and J lost 5 bases, with 9 bases between them. Germline loops: CDR1 WNHNN, CDR2 SYGVQD (reference sequence). The CDR3 DNA follows: TGCGCCAGCAGTGGGGGGCGCGATCAGCCCCAGCATTTT. This encodes CASSGGRDQPQHF.

This clonotype has ten or more counts. V and J are TRBV12-3 or TRBV12-4 and TRBJ2-6; the D gene could be TRBD1 or TRBD2 (5 bases each). The CDR3 is 16 residues long. The V end was cut by 5 bases, the J end by 3 bases, with 14 bases between. The CDR3 reads CASSPGTISGANVLTF. CDR3 sequence (DNA): TGTGCCAGCAGTCCCGGGACGATCAGTGGGGCCAACGTCCTGACTTTC.

This clonotype appeared many times. The chain joins TRBV27 to TRBJ1-2; no clear D gene. Germline V CDR1 and CDR2: MNHEY, SMNVEV (reference sequence). V lost 2 bases and J 4 bases, leaving 11 bases between the germline ends. The CDR3 is 14 amino acids. The CDR3 sequence: CASSLPARGYGYTF. CDR3 in DNA: TGTGCCAGCAGTTTACCCGCCCGGGGCTATGGCTACACCTTC.

This clonotype appeared many times. An end of the junction differs from the germline gene, which may be a read error. V usage is TRBV27 and J usage is TRBJ1-5; TRBD1 agrees at 7 bases. Germline V gene sequence: CDR1 MNHEY, CDR2 SMNVEV (reference sequence). This CDR3 has 13 amino acids. CDR3 region: CASSLLEMGDRYF. In nucleotides, the CDR3 is TGTGCCAGCAGTTTATTAGAAATGGGGGACAGATACTTT.

This clonotype came up many times. The CDR3 coding sequence is TGTGCCAGCAGCCAAAACCCAGACAGGCGGGCTTTCTTT. Its protein product is CASSQNPDRRAFF. The chain combines TRBV14 with TRBJ1-1; weak D call: TRBD1 (6 bases). Between the trimmed V and J ends, which lost 2 bases and 11 bases, there was a span of 15 bases. Germline V gene sequence: CDR1 SGHDN, CDR2 FVKESK. The CDR3 contains 13 residues.